What follows is one T cell receptor (beta chain) and its context. The antigen remains unidentified. The CDR3 is 13 residues long. Looked up from germline, CDR1 is PRHDT and CDR2 is FYEKMQ (reference sequence). V was clipped by 4 bases and J by 5 bases, with 12 bases between them. The entry originates in a study of cytomegalovirus exposure and HLA in healthy donors. General observations from the study: At a 0.05 false discovery rate, a later analysis found approximately 15,000 TCR beta sequences to be associated with HLA alleles. A later analysis found most CMV-associated TCR beta chains apparently HLA-restricted.

Use of 60 Vbeta and 13 Jbeta primers characterized the PCR. Data came from immunoSEQ multiplex PCR; TCRdb stores just in-frame clones and leaves some out. Among around 210,000 clones listed, 60% to 80% were seen once. The sample comprised PBMCs. This receptor was obtained from a woman in her twenties or thirties in good health and CMV-seronegative. The chain combines TRBV13 with TRBJ2-7, with D perhaps matching TRBD2 (6 bases). CDR3 loop: CASSSRLGDEQYF. The CDR3, as DNA: TGTGCCAGCAGCTCCCGACTAGGAGACGAGCAGTACTTC.